The 22 T cell receptor beta chains listed next were all sequenced from one sample in a study of CD8+ T cells in alopecia areata. Once RNA had been extracted, it was reverse transcribed into cDNA to act as the sequencing template. Produced via immunoSEQ multiplex PCR; TCRdb's table is partial and in-frame only. The sample carries about 290,000 clones, 58% recorded once. Treatment reported: oral pan-JAK inhibitor, 5-10 mg twice daily. The sample consisted of CD4+ T cells sorted from blood, taken at week 24, from a patient treated with tofacitinib. These receptors all stem from a human donor with alopecia areata.

The chain is built from TRBV4-3 and TRBJ1-4; unclear D gene. CDR1 LGHNA and CDR2 YSLEER come from the germline V gene. This CDR3 has 13 amino acids. Deletions cut 0 bases from V and 8 bases from J, with 7 bases between. Written as DNA, the CDR3 is TGCGCCAGCAGCCAAGAACTATGGGAAAAACTGTTTTTT. Translating gives CASSQELWEKLFF.

The chain links TRBV9 to TRBJ2-7, with 7 positions matching TRBD1. This CDR3 contains 13 residues. Germline values: CDR1 SGDLS, CDR2 YYNGEE. Trimming removed 4 bases from V and 5 bases from J; junction bases left unmatched: 6. CDR3 in DNA: TGTGCCAGCAGCTCCAGACAGGGCGACGAGCAGTACTTC. Translating gives CASSSRQGDEQYF.

J is TRBJ1-4 and V is TRBV30; possibly TRBD1 for D (5 bases). The germline V gene encodes CDR1 GTSNPN and CDR2 SVGIG (reference sequence). V gave up 3 bases and J gave up 5 bases, with 13 bases separating them. The CDR3 length is 14 residues. The CDR3 region is CAWREKTENEKLFF. The CDR3 nucleotides are TGTGCCTGGAGGGAGAAGACAGAGAATGAAAAACTGTTTTTT.

The V and J genes are TRBV5-4 and TRBJ1-1; 7 nucleotides align to TRBD1. The germline gives CDR1 SGHNT, CDR2 YYREEE (reference sequence). This CDR3 contains 12 residues. After removal of 2 bases from V and 12 bases from J, the junction contained 7 bases not matched to a gene. The CDR3 region is CASSLDREETFF. The DNA of the CDR3 is TGTGCCAGCAGCTTAGACAGGGAAGAAACTTTCTTT. The variable domain in full, with the rest retrieved from reference TRBV5-4 and TRBJ1-1, is ETGVTQSPTHLIKTRGQQVTLRCSSQSGHNTVSWYQQALGQGPQFIFQYYREEENGRGNFPPRFSGLQFPNYSSELNVNALELDDSALYLCASSLDREETFFGQGTRLTVV.

This clone was seen a few times. The chain joins TRBV4-1 to TRBJ2-5; TRBD1 matches 7 bases. With V trimmed by 1 base and J by 0 bases, 5 bases remained unmatched. The CDR3 runs 16 residues. In germline, CDR1 is MGHRA, CDR2 YSYEKL. Here the CDR3 DNA reads TGCGCCAGCAGCCAAGGGGCGGACAGGCACCAAGAGACCCAGTACTTC. It is translated as CASSQGADRHQETQYF.

The chain couples TRBV6-5 to TRBJ2-5; a possible D gene is TRBD2 (6 bases). Germline CDR1 is MNHEY and CDR2 is SVGAGI. The CDR3 contains 14 residues. V was trimmed by 2 bases and J by 4 bases, leaving 11 bases between them. The CDR3 bases are TGTGCCAGCAGTTACGGCGGGGTCGGAGAGACCCAGTACTTC. The encoded protein is CASSYGGVGETQYF.

This clone has just a few counts. The rearrangement joins TRBV5-6 to TRBJ2-1, with D perhaps given as TRBD1 or TRBD2 (6 bases each). Germline V CDR1 and CDR2: SGHDT, YYEEEE. Trimming took 4 bases from V and 3 from J, leaving 17 bases between them. This CDR3 is 16 amino acids long. CDR3 DNA: TGTGCCAGCAGCCCCAGAGGGGGGCGAAGCTACAATGAGCAGTTCTTC. It yields the protein CASSPRGGRSYNEQFF. Together with reference TRBV5-6 and TRBJ2-1, the CDR3 gives the full variable domain: DAGVTQSPTHLIKTRGQQVTLRCSPKSGHDTVSWYQQALGQGPQFIFQYYEEEERQRGNFPDRFSGHQFPNYSSELNVNALLLGDSALYLCASSPRGGRSYNEQFFGPGTRLTVL.

This clone was seen only a few times. V is TRBV5-1 and J is TRBJ2-6; D uncertain. In germline, CDR1 is SGHRS, CDR2 YFSETQ. V was cut by 0 bases and J by 0 bases, with 16 bases left in between. The CDR3 runs 19 residues. The CDR3 protein is CASSLDGPLMGSGANVLTF. As DNA, the CDR3 is TGCGCCAGCAGCTTGGACGGTCCCCTAATGGGCTCTGGGGCCAACGTCCTGACTTTC.

This chain links TRBV4-1 with TRBJ1-2; D is undetermined. Trimming pared 1 base from V and 3 bases from J, leaving 9 bases between. The CDR3 length is 14 residues. CDR1 and CDR2 (germline): MGHRA, YSYEKL. The CDR3 DNA reads as TGCGCCAGCAGCCAAGGAAGGGTTGACTATGGCTACACCTTC. It codes for CASSQGRVDYGYTF.

This chain links TRBV5-7 with TRBJ1-2; no clear D. TRBV5-7 is treated as an ORF (open reading frame) with a function not yet certain. This CDR3 is 13 amino acids long. Trimming shortened V by 4 bases and J by 3 bases, and 10 bases separated the two germline ends. This CDR3 reads CASSPGSYYGYTF. CDR3 DNA: TGTGCCAGCAGCCCTGGATCCTACTATGGCTACACCTTC.

The V gene is TRBV11-1, the J gene TRBJ2-1, with 7 bases fitting TRBD1. This CDR3 has 13 amino acids. Per germline, CDR1 SGHAT and CDR2 FQDESV (reference sequence). V trimming: 2 bases; J trimming: 9 bases; junction bases outside the gene matches: 4. CDR3 residues: CASSLKGGGEQFF. In DNA form, the CDR3 reads TGTGCCAGCAGCTTAAAAGGGGGCGGTGAGCAGTTCTTC.

The chain carries TRBV7-9 and TRBJ2-7, with D possibly matching TRBD1 (6 bases). The V gene lost 5 bases and the J gene lost 1 base, with 18 bases spanning the gap. Per the germline V gene, CDR1 is SEHNR and CDR2 is FQNEAQ (reference sequence). The CDR3 length is 16 residues. The CDR3 protein is CASSPATGWASYEQYF. CDR3 DNA: TGTGCCAGCAGCCCGGCGACAGGCTGGGCTTCCTACGAGCAGTACTTC.

V usage is TRBV2 and J usage is TRBJ2-2; 9 bases line up with TRBD1. The V gene's germline CDR1 is SNHLY and CDR2 FYNNEI. The CDR3 extends over 16 amino acids. V shed 2 bases and J 7 bases; nucleotides not matched to a gene: 8. The CDR3 nucleotides read TGTGCCAGCAGTGAACAGGGACAGGGAGTGAGCGGGGAGCTGTTTTTT. It yields the protein CASSEQGQGVSGELFF.

The genes are TRBV10-3 and TRBJ2-7; D might be TRBD1 or TRBD2, each matching 5 bases. This CDR3 spans 15 amino acids. Looked up from germline, CDR1 is ENHRY and CDR2 is SYGVKD. V lost 3 bases, J lost 0 bases, and 12 bases lay in between. The CDR3 is CAISDLAGSSYEQYF. Written as DNA, the CDR3 is TGTGCCATCAGTGACTTGGCAGGGAGCTCCTACGAGCAGTACTTC.

The J gene is TRBJ2-5, the V gene TRBV9; D is undetermined. Trimming cost V 3 bases and J 3 bases, with 15 bases left between them. CDR3 length equals 15 residues. Germline CDR1 SGDLS, CDR2 YYNGEE. CDR3 residues: CASSASPRAEETQYF. The CDR3 DNA is TGTGCCAGCAGCGCGAGCCCCCGGGCAGAAGAGACCCAGTACTTC.

The rearrangement joins TRBV7-9 to TRBJ2-7, with D uncertain. Trimming pared 2 bases from V and 7 bases from J, leaving 6 bases between. This CDR3 has 11 amino acids. The germline V gene has CDR1 SEHNR and CDR2 FQNEAQ (reference sequence). CDR3 sequence reads: CASSLTEEQYF. The DNA of the CDR3 is TGTGCCAGCAGCTTAACGGAAGAGCAGTACTTC. The full variable domain, in which reference TRBV7-9 and TRBJ2-7 provide the parts outside the CDR3, is DTGVSQNPRHKITKRGQNVTFRCDPISEHNRLYWYRQTLGQGPEFLTYFQNEAQLEKSRLLSDRFSAERPKGSFSTLEIQRTEQGDSAMYLCASSLTEEQYFGPGTRLTVT.

V usage is TRBV7-2 and J usage is TRBJ1-2; D unresolved. V was cut by 2 bases and J by 4 bases, with 5 bases left in between. CDR1 is SGHTA, CDR2 FQGNSA, per germline. CDR3 length: 12 residues. CDR3 sequence reads: CASSLPVYGYTF. The CDR3 DNA is TGTGCCAGCAGCTTACCAGTCTATGGCTACACCTTC.

J is TRBJ2-7 and V is TRBV28; the D is unclear. The CDR3 has 13 residues. The germline V gene has CDR1 MDHEN and CDR2 SYDVKM. The V and J ends lost 6 bases and 5 bases respectively, with 14 bases between them. The CDR3 DNA reads as TGTGCCAGCAGACCCTTTTTACGCGACGAGCAGTACTTC. Translation gives CASRPFLRDEQYF.

This clone showed up just a few times. The chain combines TRBV20-1 with TRBJ1-1; D uncertain. CDR3 length equals 11 residues. V lost 3 bases and J 5 bases, leaving 7 bases between the germline ends. Per the germline V gene, CDR1 is DFQATT and CDR2 is SNEGSKA (reference sequence). CDR3 bases: TGCAGTGCTAGCACTGGGACTGAAGCTTTCTTT. Its translation: CSASTGTEAFF.

CDR3 sequence: CATSVGVGIYEQYF. DNA for the CDR3: TGTGCCACCAGCGTTGGGGTGGGAATCTACGAGCAGTACTTC. The chain has TRBV15 and TRBJ2-5, with unresolved D. Judging by the DNA end, TRBJ2-7 fits better; the J call may be wrong. Germline-derived CDR1 and CDR2 are LNHNV and YYDKDF (reference sequence). The CDR3 extends over 14 amino acids.

This clone was picked up a small number of times. V and J are TRBV7-9 and TRBJ2-3; D gene unclear. V lost 5 bases and J 0 bases, leaving 6 bases between the germline ends. The CDR3 is 13 amino acids. Germline assignment: CDR1 SEHNR and CDR2 FQNEAQ (reference sequence). Here the CDR3 reads CASSPSSTDTQYF. The CDR3 region has the DNA TGTGCCAGCAGCCCCTCTAGCACAGATACGCAGTATTTT.

The V gene is TRBV29-1, the J gene TRBJ1-2; maybe TRBD1 (6 bases). The ends were cut back, 6 bases at V and 0 bases at J, with 8 bases in the middle. The germline V gene encodes CDR1 SQVTM and CDR2 ANQGSEA. This CDR3 region has 12 residues. The CDR3 coding sequence is TGCAGCGTGGACAGATCTAACTATGGCTACACCTTC. It yields the protein CSVDRSNYGYTF.